The TCR beta chain described here comes from a study of sequential checkpoint blockade in melanoma. The overall study: First-line arms were nivolumab then ipilimumab, or the reverse, randomized 1:1. Maintenance nivolumab came after either treatment sequence.

Treatment specified: randomized to nivolumab then ipilimumab (arm A) or the reverse (arm B). No patient had prior DNA-damaging chemotherapy. PBMC sorting kept live CD3+CD8+ cells without CD19 or CD56. Assay used: immunoSEQ multiplex PCR; TCRdb lists only in-frame clones, some missing. The sample consists of about 5,100 clones, less than 80% of them appearing once. Trimming removed 8 bases at V and 1 base at J, with 5 bases between. CDR1 is LGHNT, CDR2 FRNRAP, per germline. The CDR3 covers 12 residues. The rearrangement links TRBV12-5 to TRBJ2-2, with D unclear. This clonotype was obtained from a human patient with melanoma. Some clones in this sample may be carry-over from other donors' samples. Material: CD8+ T cells sorted from blood (inferred from file names), obtained from a patient given nivolumab and ipilimumab in sequence. CDR3 region: CASLENTGELFF. The CDR3 region has the DNA TGTGCTAGTCTAGAGAACACCGGGGAGCTGTTTTTT. The full variable domain, rest sourced from reference TRBV12-5 and TRBJ2-2, is DARVTQTPRHKVTEMGQEVTMRCQPILGHNTVFWYRQTMMQGLELLAYFRNRAPLDDSGMPKDRFSAEMPDATLATLKIQPSEPRDSAVYFCASLENTGELFFGEGSRLTVL.